This record concerns one T cell receptor (beta chain) sequence. The antigen remains undetermined. Notes on the study in general: In terms of TCR gene usage, tumor memory CD4+ T cells clustered together with blood and lymph node memory CD4+ cells, as well as with lymph node naive CD4+ cells.

One entry per CDR3 protein results from TCRdb running MiXCR on the 5' RACE reads. The top ten hold roughly 3.7% of the sample, which has tens of thousands of distinct CDR3 sequences, 22% seen once. The germline V gene has CDR1 SGHTA and CDR2 FQGTGA. The CDR3 is made up of 15 amino acids. J was trimmed by 5 bases and V by 6 bases; bases with no gene match: 8. Cells sorted as Tregs were CD4+, CD25+ and CD127-/low. Sequenced input: Tregs sorted from blood. This chain joins TRBV7-3 and TRBJ2-1; 9 bases match TRBD2. The source of this sequence is a female donor with breast cancer. The CDR3 reads CASSLGLASHNEQFF. CDR3 DNA: TGTGCCAGCAGTCTCGGACTAGCGAGTCACAATGAGCAGTTCTTC. Full variable domain (outside the CDR3, taken from reference TRBV7-3 and TRBJ2-1): GAGVSQTPSNKVTEKGKYVELRCDPISGHTALYWYRQSLGQGPEFLIYFQGTGAADDSGLPNDRFFAVRPEGSVSTLKIQRTERGDSAVYLCASSLGLASHNEQFFGPGTRLTVL.